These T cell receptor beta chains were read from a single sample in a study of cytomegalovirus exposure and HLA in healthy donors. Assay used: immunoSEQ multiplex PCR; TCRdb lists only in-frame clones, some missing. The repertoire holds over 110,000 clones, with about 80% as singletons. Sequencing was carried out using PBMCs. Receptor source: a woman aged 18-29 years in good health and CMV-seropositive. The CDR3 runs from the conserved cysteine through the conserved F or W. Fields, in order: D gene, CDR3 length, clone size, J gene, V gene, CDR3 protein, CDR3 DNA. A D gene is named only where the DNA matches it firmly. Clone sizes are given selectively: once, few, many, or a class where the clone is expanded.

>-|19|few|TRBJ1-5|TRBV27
CASSRGGGAIRGRGQPQHF
TGTGCCAGCAGCCGTGGGGGAGGGGCCATTCGAGGTAGAGGACAGCCCCAGCATTTT
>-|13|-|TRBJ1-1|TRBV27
CATLGGTTTEAFF
TGTGCCACGCTTGGGGGGACGACCACTGAAGCTTTCTTT
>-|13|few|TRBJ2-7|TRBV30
CAWSAGDSYEQYF
TGTGCCTGGAGTGCAGGGGATAGCTACGAGCAGTACTTC
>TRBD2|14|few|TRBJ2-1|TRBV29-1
CSVDSSGVYNEQFF
TGCAGCGTTGACTCTAGCGGGGTCTACAATGAGCAGTTCTTC
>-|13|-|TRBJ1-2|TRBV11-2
CASSLAGGVGYTF
TGTGCCAGCAGCTTAGCCGGGGGGGTTGGCTACACCTTC
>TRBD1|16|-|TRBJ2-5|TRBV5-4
CASSRPQTGGGETQYF
TGTGCCAGCAGCCGCCCGCAGACAGGGGGCGGGGAGACCCAGTACTTC
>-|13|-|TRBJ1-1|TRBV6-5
CASSQTFNTEAFF
TGTGCCAGCAGCCAGACATTTAACACTGAAGCTTTCTTT
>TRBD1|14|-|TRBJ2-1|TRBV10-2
CASTYMDRVNEQFF
TGCGCCAGCACCTACATGGACAGGGTTAATGAGCAGTTCTTC
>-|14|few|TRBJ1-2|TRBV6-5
CASSALTVNYGYTF
TGTGCCAGCAGCGCTCTTACAGTTAACTATGGCTACACCTTC
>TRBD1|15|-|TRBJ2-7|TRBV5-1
CASSGSGTGWDEQYF
TGCGCCAGCAGCGGGAGTGGGACAGGGTGGGACGAGCAGTACTTC
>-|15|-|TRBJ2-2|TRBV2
CASSYRERVTGELFF
TGTGCCAGCAGTTACAGGGAGCGCGTCACCGGGGAGCTGTTTTTT
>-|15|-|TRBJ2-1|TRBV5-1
CASSFYLRGNNEQFF
TGCGCCAGCAGCTTTTACCTACGGGGAAACAATGAGCAGTTCTTC
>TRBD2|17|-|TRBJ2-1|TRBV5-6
CASSLRVTGGLDDEQFF
TGTGCCAGCAGCTTACGAGTTACCGGGGGGTTGGACGATGAGCAGTTCTTC
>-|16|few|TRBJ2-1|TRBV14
CASSPYRRAGENEQFF
TGTGCCAGCAGCCCTTACCGGAGGGCCGGAGAGAATGAGCAGTTCTTC
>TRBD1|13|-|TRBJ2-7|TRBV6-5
CASSGQVDYEQYF
TGTGCCAGCAGTGGACAGGTTGACTACGAGCAGTACTTC
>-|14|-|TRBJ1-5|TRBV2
CASSEASEYQPQHF
TGTGCCAGCAGTGAAGCATCGGAGTATCAGCCCCAGCATTTT
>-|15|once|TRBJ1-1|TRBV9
CASSVGRGRAPEAFF
TGTGCCAGCAGCGTAGGGCGAGGGAGGGCACCTGAAGCTTTCTTT
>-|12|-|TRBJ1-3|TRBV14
CASSQVGNTIYF
TGTGCCAGCAGCCAAGTAGGAAACACCATATATTTT
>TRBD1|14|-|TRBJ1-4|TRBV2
CASSPTGANEKLFF
TGTGCCAGCAGTCCAACAGGGGCTAATGAAAAACTGTTTTTT
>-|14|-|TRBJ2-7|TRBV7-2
CASSLSGTSSEQYF
TGTGCCAGCAGCTTAAGTGGGACTTCCTCCGAGCAGTACTTC
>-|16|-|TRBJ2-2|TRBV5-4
CASSLETGPRTGELFF
TGTGCCAGCAGCTTGGAAACAGGGCCGCGCACCGGGGAGCTGTTTTTT
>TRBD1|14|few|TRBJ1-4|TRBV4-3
CASSIRTGDEKLFF
TGCGCCAGCAGCATTAGGACAGGGGACGAAAAACTGTTTTTT
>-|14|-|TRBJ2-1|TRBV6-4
CASSPGGMGNEQFF
TGTGCCAGCAGCCCGGGGGGCATGGGTAATGAGCAGTTCTTC
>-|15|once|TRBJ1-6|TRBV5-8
CASSPRKSYNSPLHF
TGTGCCAGCAGCCCAAGAAAGAGCTATAATTCACCCCTCCACTTT
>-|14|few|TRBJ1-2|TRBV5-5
CASSLAAGNYGYTF
TGTGCCAGCAGCTTGGCGGCGGGGAACTATGGCTACACCTTC
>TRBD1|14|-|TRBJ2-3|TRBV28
CATYPGQPTDTQYF
TGTGCCACCTATCCGGGACAGCCCACAGATACGCAGTATTTT
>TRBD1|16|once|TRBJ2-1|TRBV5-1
CASSWGGTGSYNEQFF
TGCGCCAGCAGCTGGGGCGGGACAGGGTCCTACAATGAGCAGTTCTTC
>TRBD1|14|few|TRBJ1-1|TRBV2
CASSGMTGVTEAFF
TGTGCCAGCAGCGGGATGACAGGGGTAACTGAAGCTTTCTTT
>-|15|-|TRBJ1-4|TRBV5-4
CASSSGPGRGEKLFF
TGTGCCAGCAGCTCGGGCCCAGGGAGGGGTGAAAAACTGTTTTTT
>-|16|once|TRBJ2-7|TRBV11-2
CASSLGRGITRSEQYF
TGTGCCAGCAGCTTAGGCCGGGGGATTACTAGAAGCGAGCAGTACTTC
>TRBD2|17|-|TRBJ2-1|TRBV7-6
CASSLGFSGATYNEQFF
TGTGCCAGCAGCTTAGGCTTTAGCGGGGCCACCTACAATGAGCAGTTCTTC
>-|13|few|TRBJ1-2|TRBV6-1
CASSDRQLYGYTF
TGTGCCAGCAGTGACCGACAGCTATATGGCTACACCTTC
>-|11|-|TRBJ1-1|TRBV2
CASSDLAEAFF
TGTGCCAGCAGTGATCTCGCTGAAGCTTTCTTT
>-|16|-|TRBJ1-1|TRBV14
CASSQDFGQLNTEAFF
TGTGCCAGCAGCCAGGATTTCGGACAGCTGAACACTGAAGCTTTCTTT
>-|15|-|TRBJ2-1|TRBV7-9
CASSSNLVAYNEQFF
TGTGCCAGCAGCTCTAACCTGGTAGCCTACAATGAGCAGTTCTTC
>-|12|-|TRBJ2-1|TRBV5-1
CASSYDFNEQFF
TGCGCCAGCAGCTATGACTTCAATGAGCAGTTCTTC
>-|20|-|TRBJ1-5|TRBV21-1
CASSKARSGDRGNSNQPQHF
TGTGCCAGCAGCAAAGCGCGTTCAGGGGACAGGGGGAATAGCAATCAGCCCCAGCATTTT
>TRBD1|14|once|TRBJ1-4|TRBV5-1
CASSRGQGKEKLFF
TGCGCCAGCAGCCGGGGACAGGGGAAGGAAAAACTGTTTTTT
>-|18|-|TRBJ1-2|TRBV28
CASASWGGVQATNYGYTF
TGTGCCAGCGCTAGTTGGGGGGGGGTACAGGCTACTAACTATGGCTACACCTTC
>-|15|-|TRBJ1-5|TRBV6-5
CASRKGLWNMGPQHF
TGTGCCAGCAGAAAGGGACTCTGGAATATGGGTCCCCAGCATTTT
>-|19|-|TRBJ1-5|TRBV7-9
CASSFYSILDRTSNQPQHF
TGTGCCAGCAGCTTCTACTCAATTTTGGACAGAACTAGCAATCAGCCCCAGCATTTT
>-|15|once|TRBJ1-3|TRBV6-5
CASSYGGLTGNTIYF
TGTGCCAGCAGTTACGGCGGACTCACTGGAAACACCATATATTTT
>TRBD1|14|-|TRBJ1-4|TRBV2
CASRSGTGNEKLFF
TGTGCCAGCAGATCCGGGACAGGAAATGAAAAACTGTTTTTT
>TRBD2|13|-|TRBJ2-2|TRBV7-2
CASRTSGAGELFF
TGTGCCAGCAGGACCAGCGGGGCCGGGGAGCTGTTTTTT
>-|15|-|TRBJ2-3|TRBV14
CASSLPGSGLDTQYF
TGTGCCAGCAGCTTACCGGGGTCGGGTTTAGATACGCAGTATTTT
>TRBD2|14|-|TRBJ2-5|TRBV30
CAWSVTGGGETQYF
TGTGCCTGGAGTGTAACTGGCGGGGGGGAGACCCAGTACTTC
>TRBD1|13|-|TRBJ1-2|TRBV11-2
CASSAGQGSGYTF
TGTGCCAGCAGCGCGGGACAGGGGAGCGGCTACACCTTC
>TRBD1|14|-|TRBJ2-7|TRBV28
CASLGTGSSYEQYF
TGTGCCAGCCTAGGGACAGGGAGCTCCTACGAGCAGTACTTC
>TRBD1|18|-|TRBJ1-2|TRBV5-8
CASSLGMIPGTGNYGYTF
TGTGCCAGCAGCTTGGGTATGATTCCCGGGACAGGGAACTATGGCTACACCTTC
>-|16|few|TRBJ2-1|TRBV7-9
CASRSIQAKKSDEQFF
TGTGCCAGCAGATCGATACAGGCTAAAAAGTCGGATGAGCAGTTCTTC